A single sample gave rise to the 32 T cell receptor beta chains below, sequenced in a study of post-analysis software for immune sequencing data. Study observations and caveats: The study found TRBV5-6, TRBV5-1 and TRBV20-1 among a handful of TRBV segments more frequent in patients than controls.

Presence of unique molecular identifiers characterized the TCR beta cDNA libraries. MiXCR, run by TCRdb on the PCR reads, gives a single entry per CDR3 protein. Counted here are around 250,000 distinct CDR3 sequences, 30% to 45% occurring once; the ten biggest clones make up 4% to 5.5%. Their antigens are not known. Sequencing was done on a sample of blood. The source is a girl between 5 and 17 years old with multiple sclerosis.

In this sample, this clonotype turned up a few times. V usage is TRBV10-3 and J usage is TRBJ2-2; the match to TRBD2 covers 7 bases. The V segment lost 5 bases and the J segment 5 bases; nucleotides outside the gene matches: 8. CDR3 size: 15 residues. Germline-derived CDR1 and CDR2 are ENHRY and SYGVKD. CDR3 residues: CAISTASGITGELFF. The CDR3 DNA is TGTGCCATCAGTACGGCTAGCGGAATAACCGGGGAGCTGTTTTTT.

This clonotype came up many times. CDR3: CASSYSEVNQETQYF. CDR3 nucleotides: TGTGCCAGCAGTTACTCCGAGGTCAACCAAGAGACCCAGTACTTC. The chain links TRBV6-5 to TRBJ2-5; D gene uncertain. V dropped 0 bases and J dropped 0 bases, with 8 bases sitting between them. The CDR3 is 15 residues long. Germline lookup yields CDR1 MNHEY and CDR2 SVGAGI.

A word on this clonotype: Possible read error: a much larger clone is one base away. This chain joins TRBV5-1 and TRBJ2-3, with D perhaps being TRBD1 or TRBD2 (5 bases each). This CDR3 comprises 15 residues. Per the germline V gene, CDR1 is SGHRS and CDR2 is YFSETQ. The CDR3 DNA reads as TGCGCCAGTTCCCTTGTGGAATCTAGCACAGGTACGCAGTATTTT. Protein: CASSLVESSTGTQYF.

On this clonotype itself: A much more abundant neighbour one base away suggests this may be a read error. V usage is TRBV5-1 and J usage is TRBJ2-3; D is ambiguous. V lost 7 bases to trimming and J lost 3 bases, with 12 bases between them. In germline, CDR1 is SGHRS, CDR2 YFSETQ. The CDR3 runs 13 residues. CDR3 DNA sequence: TGCGCCAGCCGTTCAGATATAACAGATACGCAGTATTTT. Protein: CASRSDITDTQYF.

This clonotype was recorded at least ten times. The chain recombines TRBV20-1 with TRBJ1-5; D is uncertain. Trimming pared 0 bases from V and 5 bases from J, leaving 11 bases between. Germline CDR1 reads DFQATT; CDR2 reads SNEGSKA (reference sequence). The CDR3 sequence is 14 residues long. The CDR3 reads CSARDPEGDQPQHF. CDR3 coding DNA: TGCAGTGCTAGAGATCCGGAGGGCGATCAGCCCCAGCATTTT.

On this clonotype itself: The junction and the germline gene differ at one end; a read error may be behind it. In DNA form, the CDR3 reads TGCGCCAGCAGCTCATTAAAAGCGCTAGCGGGGAATGAGCAGTACTTC. Protein sequence: CASSSLKALAGNEQYF. V gene TRBV7-2 combines with J gene TRBJ2-7, with TRBD2 matching 9 bases. Germline V gene lookup returns CDR1 SGHTA and CDR2 FQGNSA. The CDR3 covers 16 residues.

This chain connects TRBV4-2 to TRBJ2-1; 10 bases line up with TRBD2. J lost 6 bases, V lost 0 bases, and 5 bases had no gene match. Germline lookup yields CDR1 LGHNA and CDR2 YNFKEQ. There are 16 residues in the CDR3. The CDR3 loop is CASSQETSGSFNEQFF. Here the CDR3 DNA reads TGTGCCAGCAGCCAAGAGACTAGCGGGTCATTCAATGAGCAGTTCTTC.

The V call is TRBV7-2, the J call TRBJ1-2; possibly TRBD1 for D (6 bases). The V gene lost 4 bases and the J gene lost 4 bases, with 16 bases spanning the gap. The germline gives CDR1 SGHTA, CDR2 FQGNSA. CDR3 length equals 15 residues. In DNA form, the CDR3 reads TGTGCCAGCAGCTCACGCGGCGGGGGCGCCTATGGCTACACCTTC. Translated: CASSSRGGGAYGYTF.

As regards this clonotype: Given a much more abundant clone one base away, this may be a read error. The chain joins TRBV12-3 or TRBV12-4 to TRBJ1-4, with TRBD1 identical over 9 bases. The CDR3 extends over 15 amino acids. The CDR3 sequence is CACRLGTGMGEKLFF. The CDR3 region has the DNA TGTGCCTGCAGGCTAGGGACAGGGATGGGTGAAAAACTGTTTTTT.

Points on this clonotype: One end of the junction does not line up with germline, which may come from a read error. CDR3 nucleotide sequence: TGCAATGCTAGTTCTGGGTGGGCCTATGGCTACACCTTC. Its translation is CNASSGWAYGYTF. The chain combines TRBV20-1 with TRBJ1-2; the D is unclear. The CDR3 loop spans 13 amino acids. The germline V gene encodes CDR1 DFQATT and CDR2 SNEGSKA (reference sequence).

This clonotype has a handful of counts. This chain uses TRBV5-1 with TRBJ1-1; D might be TRBD1 (6 bases). There are 17 residues in the CDR3. V dropped 0 bases and J dropped 0 bases, with 15 bases sitting between them. Germline V gene lookup returns CDR1 SGHRS and CDR2 YFSETQ. CDR3 sequence: CASSLELGGRLNTEAFF. The CDR3 bases are TGCGCCAGCAGCTTGGAATTGGGGGGCAGACTGAACACTGAAGCTTTCTTT.

This clonotype has a count of ten or more. The chain uses TRBV5-1 and TRBJ2-1, with D possibly matching TRBD2 (7 bases). The V gene lost 6 bases and the J gene lost 6 bases, with 19 bases spanning the gap. The CDR3 covers 15 residues. Germline CDR1 is SGHRS and CDR2 is YFSETQ. The CDR3 coding sequence is TGCGCCAGCACCCCGGCGGGGGCGGTCGGCAATGAGCAGTTCTTC. Translating gives CASTPAGAVGNEQFF.

This clonotype has more than one count but fewer than ten. The rearrangement links TRBV5-1 to TRBJ1-1; no reliable D call. There are 14 residues in the CDR3. The ends were cut back, 3 bases at V and 4 bases at J, with 13 bases in the middle. Germline CDR1 SGHRS, CDR2 YFSETQ. The CDR3 is CASSSQTGSTEAFF. The CDR3 DNA sequence: TGCGCCAGCAGCTCTCAGACTGGGAGCACTGAAGCTTTCTTT.

The chain couples TRBV20-1 to TRBJ1-2; no clear D gene. The CDR3 runs 11 residues. Germline V gene sequence: CDR1 DFQATT, CDR2 SNEGSKA (reference sequence). Trimming removed 0 bases at V and 8 bases at J, with 7 bases between. DNA of the CDR3: TGCAGTGCTAGAGATTTCCAGGGCTACACCTTC. Encoded protein: CSARDFQGYTF.

This clonotype was found a few times. The chain combines TRBV27 with TRBJ1-4, with 7 bases that match TRBD1. J gave up 8 bases and V 6 bases, and 12 bases lay outside the gene matches. The CDR3 covers 15 residues. Per the germline V gene, CDR1 is MNHEY and CDR2 is SMNVEV (reference sequence). CDR3: CASSQKTGIGEKLFF. In DNA, the CDR3 is TGTGCCAGCAGCCAAAAGACAGGGATAGGGGAAAAACTGTTTTTT.

This clonotype has just a few counts. This sequence joins TRBV7-9 and TRBJ1-4; D is uncertain. V shed 1 base and J shed 8 bases, with 14 bases lying between them. This CDR3 contains 15 residues. Per the germline V gene, CDR1 is SEHNR and CDR2 is FQNEAQ (reference sequence). CDR3 nucleotides: TGTGCCAGCAGCTTAGGATCCGGGTCCAAGGAAAAACTGTTTTTT. It specifies CASSLGSGSKEKLFF.

This chain connects TRBV5-5 to TRBJ2-4, with D possibly being TRBD1 (6 bases). The J call is doubtful: the DNA matches TRBJ2-7 better. Germline loops: CDR1 SGHKS, CDR2 YYEKEE (reference sequence). There are 16 residues in the CDR3. CDR3 sequence reads: CASSLTGTPFPYEQYF. CDR3 bases: TGTGCCAGCAGTTTAACCGGGACACCTTTCCCCTACGAGCAGTACTTC.

The chain recombines TRBV20-1 with TRBJ1-1; TRBD1 aligns across 8 bases. Germline V gene data show CDR1 as DFQATT and CDR2 as SNEGSKA (reference sequence). This CDR3 spans 12 amino acids. V shed 5 bases, J shed 6 bases, and the junction held 5 bases outside the gene matches. Here the CDR3 DNA reads TGCAGTGCTTTCAGGGGGCTCCCTGAAGCTTTCTTT. It codes for CSAFRGLPEAFF.

This clonotype was found many times. The chain joins TRBV7-2 to TRBJ2-1; D ambiguous. V lost 5 bases and J lost 6, with 8 bases in between. The CDR3 totals 12 residues. Per germline, CDR1 SGHTA and CDR2 FQGNSA. The CDR3: CASSRERNEQFF. The CDR3 DNA reads TGTGCCAGCAGCCGAGAACGCAATGAGCAGTTCTTC.

Turning to this clonotype: This may arise from a read error, as a much more abundant clone is one base away. This chain connects TRBV12-3 or TRBV12-4 to TRBJ2-3; 8 positions match TRBD2. The CDR3 runs 14 residues. The CDR3 loop reads CAGSSSGIADTQYF. CDR3 nucleotide sequence: TGTGCCGGCAGCAGTAGCGGGATCGCAGATACGCAGTATTTT.

The chain carries TRBV11-2 and TRBJ1-6, with 9 bases that match TRBD1. Germline V CDR1 and CDR2: SGHAT, FQNNGV. The CDR3 length is 16 residues. V shed 0 bases and J 10 bases; nucleotides not matched to a gene: 7. CDR3 nucleotide sequence: TGTGCCAGCAGCTTAGAGAGGGGACAGGGACGCTCACCCCTCCACTTT. Translation: CASSLERGQGRSPLHF.

This clonotype was recorded at least ten times. The chain links TRBV6-5 to TRBJ2-1, with D possibly matching TRBD2 (5 bases). V was shortened by 0 bases and J by 8 bases, with 11 bases between the two germline ends. The germline V gene encodes CDR1 MNHEY and CDR2 SVGAGI. CDR3 length: 14 amino acids. The CDR3 here is CASSYSPDSHEQFF. The CDR3 nucleotides read TGTGCCAGCAGTTACTCCCCGGACTCGCATGAGCAGTTCTTC.

The chain recombines TRBV18 with TRBJ1-1; D is ambiguous. The CDR3 sequence is 13 residues long. V was cut by 3 bases and J by 2 bases, with 7 bases left in between. Germline V gene lookup returns CDR1 KGHSH and CDR2 LQKENI. CDR3 bases: TGTGCCAGCTCACCCGCTTCCAACACTGAAGCTTTCTTT. Protein sequence: CASSPASNTEAFF.

This clonotype was observed at least ten times. The V gene is TRBV18, the J gene TRBJ2-7; TRBD1 matches at 10 bases. The J call may be incorrect, as the DNA end agrees better with TRBJ2-5. The CDR3 contains 14 residues. Per germline, CDR1 KGHSH and CDR2 LQKENI. CDR3 in amino acids: CASSPSGQGGTQYF. The CDR3 nucleotides are TGTGCCAGCTCACCTTCCGGACAGGGGGGGACCCAGTACTTC.

This chain links TRBV5-1 with TRBJ2-1; no firm D call. Germline lookup yields CDR1 SGHRS and CDR2 YFSETQ. The V end lost 4 bases, the J end lost 10 bases, and 24 bases lay between the germline ends. The CDR3 runs to 16 residues. The CDR3 here is CASSPRPWANDGEQFF. Written as DNA, the CDR3 is TGCGCCAGCAGCCCTCGTCCTTGGGCTAACGATGGGGAGCAGTTCTTC.

This clonotype was counted ten times or more. The rearrangement joins TRBV20-1 to TRBJ1-5, with TRBD1 matching 11 bases. The V gene end was trimmed by 5 bases and the J gene end by 4 bases; junction bases not matched to a gene: 4. The CDR3 is 14 residues long. Germline loops: CDR1 DFQATT, CDR2 SNEGSKA (reference sequence). This chain's CDR3 is CSAWGQGDNQPQHF. In DNA form, the CDR3 reads TGCAGTGCTTGGGGACAGGGGGATAATCAGCCCCAGCATTTT.

This chain uses TRBV7-2 with TRBJ2-5, with 7 bases aligning to TRBD1. The CDR3 is 14 residues long. Germline V gene lookup returns CDR1 SGHTA and CDR2 FQGNSA. The J segment lost 4 bases and the V segment lost 5 bases, leaving 7 bases of the junction unmatched. CDR3 DNA: TGTGCCAGCAGCCTCGGACAGGTGCGAGAGACCCAGTACTTC. Residues: CASSLGQVRETQYF.

This clonotype has ten or more counts. The chain is built from TRBV3-1 and TRBJ2-1; tentative D call: TRBD1 (5 bases). Germline CDR1 and CDR2: LGHDT and YNNKEL (reference sequence). V lost 1 base to trimming and J lost 10 bases, with 5 bases between them. The CDR3 is 11 amino acids. The chain's CDR3 is CASSQGGEQFF. CDR3 in DNA: TGTGCCAGCAGCCAAGGGGGCGAGCAGTTCTTC.

This clonotype showed up many times. This rearrangement joins TRBV7-8 to TRBJ2-7; 7 nucleotides match TRBD1. This CDR3 is 13 amino acids long. V lost 5 bases, J lost 1 base, and 2 bases stayed unmatched. Germline CDR1 SGHVS, CDR2 FQNEAQ. The CDR3 region is CASSQDRSYEQYF. Written as DNA, the CDR3 is TGTGCCAGCAGCCAGGACAGGTCCTACGAGCAGTACTTC.

The V and J genes are TRBV20-1 and TRBJ2-4, with a weak D call TRBD1 (5 bases). With the DNA end fitting TRBJ2-7 better, the J assignment may be wrong. CDR3 length equals 13 residues. Germline CDR1 is DFQATT and CDR2 is SNEGSKA (reference sequence). CDR3 in amino acids: CSASPGSSYEQYF. Written as DNA, the CDR3 is TGCAGTGCTAGCCCAGGGTCCTCCTACGAGCAGTACTTC.

As for this clonotype: Being one base from a much bigger clone, this may be a read error. J is TRBJ1-4 and V is TRBV12-3 or TRBV12-4, with 7 bases lining up with TRBD1. The CDR3 has 12 amino acids. CDR3 in amino acids: CASSGQDEKRFF. For the CDR3, the DNA is TGTGCCAGCAGTGGACAGGATGAAAAACGGTTTTTT.

There are many counts of this clonotype. V is TRBV20-1 and J is TRBJ2-1; TRBD2 matches 11 bases. Trimming took 4 bases from V and 6 from J; bases not matched to a gene: 14. There are 17 residues in the CDR3. Germline loops: CDR1 DFQATT, CDR2 SNEGSKA (reference sequence). The CDR3 here is CSAKRLAGSRGANEQFF. The CDR3 region has the DNA TGCAGTGCTAAAAGACTAGCGGGAAGTCGGGGCGCCAATGAGCAGTTCTTC.